This T cell receptor beta chain was found in a study of cytomegalovirus exposure and HLA in healthy donors. PCR involved 60 Vbeta and 13 Jbeta primers. Produced via immunoSEQ multiplex PCR; TCRdb's table is partial and in-frame only. The data hold some 200,000 clones, with approximately 79% observed a single time. This clone turned up a few times. Germline V CDR1 and CDR2: MNHEY, SMNVEV (reference sequence). The length of the CDR3 is 15 residues. V lost 6 bases and J lost 3, with 15 bases in between. The chain combines TRBV27 with TRBJ1-5; tentative D call: TRBD1 (6 bases). Sequenced input: PBMCs. This receptor was identified in a girl aged 5-17 years in good health and CMV-seropositive. The CDR3 here is CASRPQGSNNQPQHF. CDR3 coding DNA: TGTGCCAGCAGGCCACAGGGTTCCAACAATCAGCCCCAGCATTTT.